The 14 T cell receptor beta chains reported below all come from one sample, sequenced in a study of identical twins. TCRdb reprocessed the 5' RACE reads with MiXCR, giving one entry per CDR3 protein. The sample has around 960,000 distinct CDR3 sequences; approximately 13% are singletons. These data also featured in a second study, about yellow fever vaccine responses in identical twins.

The sequencing sample was made of PBMCs. These receptors all come from a woman aged 18-35 years in good health.

This clonotype was observed a handful of times. This chain joins TRBV3-1 and TRBJ2-2; tentatively, D is TRBD1 (5 bases). V lost 6 bases to trimming and J lost 2 bases, with 10 bases between them. CDR3 length: 14 amino acids. Germline CDR1 LGHDT, CDR2 YNNKEL (reference sequence). CDR3 DNA: TGTGCCAGCAGAGCAGGGTACAACACCGGGGAGCTGTTTTTT. It translates to CASRAGYNTGELFF.

This clonotype has just a few counts. The chain employs TRBV18 and TRBJ2-1, with 11 bases aligning to TRBD2. The germline V gene has CDR1 KGHSH and CDR2 LQKENI. After removal of 1 base from V and 10 bases from J, the junction contained 6 bases not matched to a gene. This CDR3 spans 15 amino acids. The CDR3 loop is CASSPQISGRVEQFF. In DNA, the CDR3 is TGTGCCAGCTCACCACAGATTAGCGGGAGGGTAGAGCAGTTCTTC. The whole variable domain, remainder taken from reference TRBV18 and TRBJ2-1, is NAGVMQNPRHLVRRRGQEARLRCSPMKGHSHVYWYRQLPEEGLKFMVYLQKENIIDESGMPKERFSAEFPKEGPSILRIQQVVRGDSAAYFCASSPQISGRVEQFFGPGTRLTVL.

This chain uses TRBV28 with TRBJ2-7; TRBD1 agrees at 7 bases. In germline, CDR1 is MDHEN, CDR2 SYDVKM. With 4 bases clipped from V and 6 bases from J, the junction kept 9 bases outside the gene matches. This CDR3 spans 14 amino acids. The CDR3 loop is CASSSGQFTTEQYV. The CDR3 DNA reads as TGTGCCAGCAGTTCGGGACAGTTCACTACCGAGCAGTACGTC.

This clonotype has a handful of counts. This rearrangement joins TRBV11-1 to TRBJ2-6; D is ambiguous. Trimming removed 5 bases at V and 0 bases at J, with 20 bases between. The CDR3 length is 19 residues. The germline V gene has CDR1 SGHAT and CDR2 FQDESV (reference sequence). In nucleotides, the CDR3 is TGTGCCAGCAGCCCGTCGTTAATGGCAGGTTCCTCTGGGGCCAACGTCCTGACTTTC. This sequence encodes CASSPSLMAGSSGANVLTF.

This clonotype was seen a few times. The genes are TRBV12-3 or TRBV12-4 and TRBJ2-6; D remains ambiguous. V lost 5 bases and J lost 0, with 8 bases in between. The CDR3 length is 15 residues. The CDR3 spells CASSNIVSGANVLTF. The CDR3 nucleotides read TGTGCCAGCAGTAACATCGTCTCTGGGGCCAACGTCCTGACTTTC.

This clonotype showed up just a few times. The gene calls are TRBV5-5 and TRBJ2-1; 10 nucleotides match TRBD2. V gave up 4 bases and J gave up 7 bases; unmatched junction bases: 11. CDR3 length equals 16 residues. Germline V CDR1 and CDR2: SGHKS, YYEKEE (reference sequence). DNA for the CDR3: TGTGCCAGCAGCCCCCCGGTAGCGGGAGGACGGAATGAGCAGTTCTTC. Translation: CASSPPVAGGRNEQFF.

The chain couples TRBV29-1 to TRBJ2-7; D possibly matches TRBD1 or TRBD2 (6 bases each). This CDR3 has 14 amino acids. CDR1 is SQVTM and CDR2 is ANQGSEA in the germline V gene. CDR3 coding DNA: TGCAGTGCCAGCCCGGGGGCCAGCTCCTACGAGCAGTACGTC. Its translation is CSASPGASSYEQYV.

CDR3 DNA sequence: TGTGCCAGCAGTCCCAACCCGACAGGGATGAACACTGAAGCTTTCTTT. It specifies CASSPNPTGMNTEAFF. J is TRBJ1-1 and V is TRBV12-3 or TRBV12-4; TRBD1 matches at 7 bases. This CDR3 is 16 amino acids long. V was clipped by 5 bases and J by 0 bases; unmatched bases: 9.

This clonotype was counted a few times. V usage is TRBV7-6 and J usage is TRBJ2-2; unclear D gene. V was trimmed by 0 bases and J by 7 bases, leaving 12 bases between them. Germline-derived CDR1 and CDR2 are SGHVS and FNYEAQ. The CDR3 extends over 15 amino acids. CDR3: CASSLAPVAGGELFF. Written as DNA, the CDR3 is TGTGCCAGCAGCTTAGCGCCGGTGGCCGGCGGGGAGCTGTTTTTT.

This clonotype occurred a few times. The genes are TRBV7-8 and TRBJ2-3; TRBD1 might be the D (5 bases). The CDR3 is 16 amino acids. V shed 5 bases and J shed 3 bases, with 18 bases lying between them. CDR1 is SGHVS and CDR2 is FQNEAQ in the germline V gene. DNA for the CDR3: TGTGCCAGCAGCCCGGATCCGACCCCAGGGACAGATACGCAGTATTTT. Protein sequence: CASSPDPTPGTDTQYF.

This sequence joins TRBV21-1 and TRBJ1-6; the D call of TRBD1 is as the table states it, not checked on the DNA. TRBV21-1 is a pseudogene segment. The CDR3 loop spans 18 amino acids. CDR3 nucleotides: TGTGCCAGCAGCAAAAATCCGGACAGGGAAAGGGCTAATTCACCCCTCCACTTT. It encodes CASSKNPDRERANSPLHF.

This clonotype was recorded many times. The V and J genes are TRBV29-1 and TRBJ2-3, with D maybe TRBD2 (5 bases). This CDR3 has 11 amino acids. Germline V gene sequence: CDR1 SQVTM, CDR2 ANQGSEA. Trimming took off 7 bases at V and 5 bases at J, with 10 bases between the two ends. CDR3 residues: CSAGAGDTQYF. CDR3 sequence (DNA): TGCAGCGCGGGTGCGGGAGATACGCAGTATTTT.

The chain uses TRBV28 and TRBJ2-1; 11 bases agree with TRBD2. Trimming cost V 6 bases and J 6 bases; bases outside gene matches: 10. Germline lookup yields CDR1 MDHEN and CDR2 SYDVKM. The CDR3 totals 16 residues. CDR3 nucleotide sequence: TGTGCCAGCAGATCAACCGGGACTAGCGGCTCCAATGAGCAGTTCTTC. This encodes CASRSTGTSGSNEQFF.

This clonotype occurred a few times. The rearrangement joins TRBV7-9 to TRBJ1-1; D perhaps matches TRBD1 (5 bases). Germline assignment: CDR1 SEHNR and CDR2 FQNEAQ (reference sequence). The CDR3 length is 14 residues. V dropped 5 bases and J dropped 2 bases, with 12 bases sitting between them. The CDR3 bases are TGTGCCAGCAGCATCCAAGGGACCAACACTGAAGCTTTCTTT. Residues: CASSIQGTNTEAFF.